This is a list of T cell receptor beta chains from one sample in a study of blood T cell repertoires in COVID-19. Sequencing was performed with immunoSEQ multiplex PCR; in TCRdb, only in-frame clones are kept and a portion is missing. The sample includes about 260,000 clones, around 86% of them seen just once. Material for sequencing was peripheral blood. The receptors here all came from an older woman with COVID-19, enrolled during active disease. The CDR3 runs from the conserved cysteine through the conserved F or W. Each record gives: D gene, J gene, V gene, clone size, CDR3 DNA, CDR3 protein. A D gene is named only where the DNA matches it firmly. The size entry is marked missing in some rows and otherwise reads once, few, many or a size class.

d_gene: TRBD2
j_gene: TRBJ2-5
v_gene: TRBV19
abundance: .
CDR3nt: TGTGCCAGTAGTCCCGAGGGACTAGCGGGTCGGGAGACCCAGTACTTC
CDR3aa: CASSPEGLAGRETQYF

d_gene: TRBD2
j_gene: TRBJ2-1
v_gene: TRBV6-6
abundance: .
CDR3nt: TGTGCCAGCAGTCGGGACTGGAGCGGGAGGTCCTATCACAATGAGCAGTTCTTC
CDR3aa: CASSRDWSGRSYHNEQFF

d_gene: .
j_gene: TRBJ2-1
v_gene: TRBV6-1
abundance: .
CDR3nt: TGTGCCAGCAGTGCCGTGATTCCGTCTAGCCAGTATGAGCAGTTCTTC
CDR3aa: CASSAVIPSSQYEQFF

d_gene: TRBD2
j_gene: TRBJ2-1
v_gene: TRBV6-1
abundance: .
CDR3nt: TGTGCCAGCAGTGAAGATTTAGCGGGAGGGTGGTACGGTGAGCAGTTCTTC
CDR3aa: CASSEDLAGGWYGEQFF

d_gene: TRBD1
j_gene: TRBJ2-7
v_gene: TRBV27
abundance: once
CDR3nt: TGTGCCAGCAGAGAGGCAGGGGGCAAGTCCTACGAGCAGTACTTC
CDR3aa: CASREAGGKSYEQYF

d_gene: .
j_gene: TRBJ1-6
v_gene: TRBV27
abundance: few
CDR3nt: TGTGCCAGCAGTAAGAGGGTCCTCCAGGGGTTTAATTCACCCCTCCACTTT
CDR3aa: CASSKRVLQGFNSPLHF

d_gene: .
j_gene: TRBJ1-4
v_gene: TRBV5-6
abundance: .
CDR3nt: TGTGCCAGCAGCTTGGGGACTCTAGGTGAAAAACTGTTTTTT
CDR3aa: CASSLGTLGEKLFF

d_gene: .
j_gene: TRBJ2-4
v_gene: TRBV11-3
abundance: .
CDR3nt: TGTGCCAGCAGCGACGGACATCCTTTAGCCAAAAACATTCAGTACTTC
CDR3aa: CASSDGHPLAKNIQYF

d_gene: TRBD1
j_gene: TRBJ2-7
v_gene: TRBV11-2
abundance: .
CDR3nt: TGTGCCAGCAGTCCACAGGGGGTCCACGAGCAGTACTTC
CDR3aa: CASSPQGVHEQYF

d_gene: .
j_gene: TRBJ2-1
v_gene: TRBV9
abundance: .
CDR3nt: TGTGCCAGCAGCCCATGGAGCTCCTACAATGAGCAGTTCTTC
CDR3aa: CASSPWSSYNEQFF

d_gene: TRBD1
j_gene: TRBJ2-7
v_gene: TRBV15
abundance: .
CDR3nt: TGTGCCACCAGCACCCACCCGGGACAGGGGGTTCCCGAGCAGTACTTC
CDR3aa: CATSTHPGQGVPEQYF

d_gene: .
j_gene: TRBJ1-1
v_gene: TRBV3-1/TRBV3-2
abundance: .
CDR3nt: TGTGCCAGCAGCCAAGTTGGGGGGGTTGAAGCTTTCTTT
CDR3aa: CASSQVGGVEAFF

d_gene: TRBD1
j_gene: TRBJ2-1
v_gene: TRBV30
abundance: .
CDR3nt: TGTGCCTGGAGTAACCTCCGGGACAGGGTGGATGAGCAGTTCTTC
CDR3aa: CAWSNLRDRVDEQFF

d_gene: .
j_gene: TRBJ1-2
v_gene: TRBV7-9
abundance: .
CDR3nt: TGTGCCAGCAGTTATTCCTTAACGACTGCTAACTATGGCTACACCTTC
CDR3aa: CASSYSLTTANYGYTF

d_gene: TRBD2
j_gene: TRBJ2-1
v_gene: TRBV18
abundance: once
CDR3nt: TGTGCCAGCTCACCCCAACTAGCGGGCCCCGGTCTTAATGAGCAGTTCTTC
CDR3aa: CASSPQLAGPGLNEQFF

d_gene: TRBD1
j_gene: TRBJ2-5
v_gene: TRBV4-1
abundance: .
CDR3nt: TGCGCCAGCAGCCAAGGGGACAGGGACCAAGAGACCCAGTACTTC
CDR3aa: CASSQGDRDQETQYF

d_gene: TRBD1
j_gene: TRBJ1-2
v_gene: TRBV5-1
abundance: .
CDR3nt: TGCGCCAGCAGCTTGGCAAACAGGGGTGGCTACACCTTC
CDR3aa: CASSLANRGGYTF

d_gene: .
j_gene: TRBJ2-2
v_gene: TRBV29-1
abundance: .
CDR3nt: TGCAGCGTTGATGTAGGGGGAATACGGGAGCTGTTTTTT
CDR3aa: CSVDVGGIRELFF

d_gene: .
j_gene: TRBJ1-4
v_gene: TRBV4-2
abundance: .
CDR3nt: TGTGCCAGCAGCTTCACCACACTAAATGAAAAACTGTTTTTT
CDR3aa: CASSFTTLNEKLFF

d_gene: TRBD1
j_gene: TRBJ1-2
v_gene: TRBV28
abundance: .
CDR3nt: TGTGCCAGCAGTCCGGCGAGGACAGGTGTTCGGAATGGCTACACCTTC
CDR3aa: CASSPARTGVRNGYTF

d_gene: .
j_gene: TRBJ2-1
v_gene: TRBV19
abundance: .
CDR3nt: TGTGCCAGTAGTAATCGACCCGCCACTGTCGGGGGGCCGGGGAATGAGCAGTTCTTC
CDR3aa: CASSNRPATVGGPGNEQFF

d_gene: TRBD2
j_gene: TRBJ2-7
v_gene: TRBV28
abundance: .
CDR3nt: TGTGCCAGCAAGTCTCTCGGGACTAGCGGGAGGGGATTTCGCGAGCAGTACTTC
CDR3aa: CASKSLGTSGRGFREQYF

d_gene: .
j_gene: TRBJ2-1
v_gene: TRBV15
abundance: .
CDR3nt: TGTGCCACCAGCCACCCCGGGGTAGCGACAATGAGGCAGTTCTTC
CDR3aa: CATSHPGVATMRQFF

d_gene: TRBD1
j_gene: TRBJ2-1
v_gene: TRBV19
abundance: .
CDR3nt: TGTGCCAGTAGCCGGGACAGGAAAAGCAATGAGCAGTTCTTC
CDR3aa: CASSRDRKSNEQFF

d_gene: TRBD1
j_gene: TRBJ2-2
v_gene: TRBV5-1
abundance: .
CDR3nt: TGCGCCAGCAGCTTGGTGACAGGGGACGGGGAGCTGTTTTTT
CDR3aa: CASSLVTGDGELFF

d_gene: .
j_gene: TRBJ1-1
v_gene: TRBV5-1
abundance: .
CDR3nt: TGCGCCAGCAGCGGGCAGGGACTTCAGAACACTGAAGCTTTCTTT
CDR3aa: CASSGQGLQNTEAFF

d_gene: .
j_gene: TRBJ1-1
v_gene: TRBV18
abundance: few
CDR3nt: TGTGCCAGCTCCCCGAGCGGAGGGGACACTGAAGCTTTCTTT
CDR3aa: CASSPSGGDTEAFF

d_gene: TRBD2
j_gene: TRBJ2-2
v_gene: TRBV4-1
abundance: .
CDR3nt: TGCGCCAGCAGCCAAGTAGTCCGGCTAGCGGGAGACACCGGGGAGCTGTTTTTT
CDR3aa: CASSQVVRLAGDTGELFF

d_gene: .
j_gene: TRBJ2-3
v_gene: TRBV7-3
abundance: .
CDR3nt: TGTGCCAGCAGCGCAAACGGACATTATACGCAGTATTTT
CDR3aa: CASSANGHYTQYF